A selection of T cell receptor beta chains follows, all from one sample in a study of preoperative IRX-2 immunotherapy in early breast cancer. Sequencing was performed with immunoSEQ multiplex PCR; in TCRdb, only in-frame clones are kept and a portion is missing. Of around 28,000 clones in the sample, 65% to 85% were seen once. The sequences come from lymph node tissue, collected before IRX-2 immunotherapy. The receptors were sampled from a human donor with breast cancer. The CDR3 runs from the conserved cysteine through the conserved F or W. A D gene is named only where the DNA matches it firmly. Clone size appears in some rows only: once, few, many, or a class for an expanded clone.

clone size: .; D gene: .; J gene: TRBJ1-5; V gene: TRBV6-8; CDR3 DNA: TGTGCCAGCAGCCTCGACAGGAACCTCTATCAGCCCCAGCATTTT; CDR3 protein: CASSLDRNLYQPQHF
clone size: .; D gene: .; J gene: TRBJ2-3; V gene: TRBV18; CDR3 DNA: TGTGCCAGCTCACCTAAGTGGACCCCTCCTAGCACAGATACGCAGTATTTT; CDR3 protein: CASSPKWTPPSTDTQYF
clone size: once; D gene: .; J gene: TRBJ1-4; V gene: TRBV19; CDR3 DNA: TGTGCCAGTGGCTCAGGGGAAAAACTGTTTTTT; CDR3 protein: CASGSGEKLFF
clone size: .; D gene: .; J gene: TRBJ1-3; V gene: TRBV6-8; CDR3 DNA: TGTGCCATCTATGATCCTCTATCTGGAAACACCATATATTTT; CDR3 protein: CAIYDPLSGNTIYF
clone size: .; D gene: TRBD1; J gene: TRBJ2-7; V gene: TRBV30; CDR3 DNA: TGTGCCTGGAGAGCGACAGGGGACCCCTACGAGCAGTACTTC; CDR3 protein: CAWRATGDPYEQYF
clone size: .; D gene: .; J gene: TRBJ2-1; V gene: TRBV6-8; CDR3 DNA: TGTGCCAGCAGTCCCGCCGGCGCGGGGCTCTACAATGAGCAGTTCTTC; CDR3 protein: CASSPAGAGLYNEQFF
clone size: .; D gene: .; J gene: TRBJ1-1; V gene: TRBV28; CDR3 DNA: TGTGCCAGCAGTTTCGGGGGGCCAAACACTGAAGCTTTCTTT; CDR3 protein: CASSFGGPNTEAFF
clone size: .; D gene: .; J gene: TRBJ1-2; V gene: TRBV6-8; CDR3 DNA: TGTGCCAGCAGTTCAAATGGAGGCCGGAACTATGGCTACACCTTC; CDR3 protein: CASSSNGGRNYGYTF
clone size: .; D gene: .; J gene: TRBJ2-1; V gene: TRBV5-1; CDR3 DNA: TGCGCCAGCAGCTTGGTCCCCGTTGGACATGACTACAATGAGCAGTTCTTC; CDR3 protein: CASSLVPVGHDYNEQFF
clone size: .; D gene: .; J gene: TRBJ1-1; V gene: TRBV23-1; CDR3 DNA: TGCGCCAGCAGCTTGGAGGGGGGTAAGAACACTGAAGCTTTCTTT; CDR3 protein: CASSLEGGKNTEAFF
clone size: .; D gene: .; J gene: TRBJ1-2; V gene: TRBV28; CDR3 DNA: TGTGCCAGCTCCCCGACAGGTTGGGGTAGCTATGGCTACACCTTC; CDR3 protein: CASSPTGWGSYGYTF
clone size: once; D gene: TRBD1; J gene: TRBJ1-3; V gene: TRBV6-8; CDR3 DNA: TGTGCCAGCAGACCCAACACAGGGGCCGCCGGAGACACCATATATTTT; CDR3 protein: CASRPNTGAAGDTIYF
clone size: .; D gene: TRBD1; J gene: TRBJ1-5; V gene: TRBV9; CDR3 DNA: TGTGCCAGCAGTGGAACAACAGGGGTTCGCGGTCAGCCCCAGCATTTT; CDR3 protein: CASSGTTGVRGQPQHF
clone size: .; D gene: TRBD1; J gene: TRBJ1-5; V gene: TRBV23-1; CDR3 DNA: TGCGCCAGCAGCTTGGATGGACAGGGGAATCAGCCCCAGCATTTT; CDR3 protein: CASSLDGQGNQPQHF
clone size: .; D gene: .; J gene: TRBJ2-7; V gene: TRBV6-8; CDR3 DNA: TGTGCCACCTCTCGCGAAGCGGGCATTAACTACGAGCAGTACTTC; CDR3 protein: CATSREAGINYEQYF
clone size: .; D gene: TRBD1; J gene: TRBJ2-7; V gene: TRBV28; CDR3 DNA: TGTGCCAGCAGTTCAGGACAGGGCTCTCGGCGCGAGCAGTACTTC; CDR3 protein: CASSSGQGSRREQYF
clone size: few; D gene: TRBD1; J gene: TRBJ1-5; V gene: TRBV29-1; CDR3 DNA: TGCAGCGTAGCCGGGACAGGGCAGGATCAGCCCCAGCATTTT; CDR3 protein: CSVAGTGQDQPQHF
clone size: few; D gene: TRBD2; J gene: TRBJ2-3; V gene: TRBV30; CDR3 DNA: TGTGCCTGTACTAGGGGAAGCGGGGGAAAAAATACGCAGTATTTT; CDR3 protein: CACTRGSGGKNTQYF
clone size: .; D gene: .; J gene: TRBJ1-2; V gene: TRBV4-1; CDR3 DNA: TGCGCCAGCAGCCAAGTCGAGGAGGGGGGAGGCTACACCTTC; CDR3 protein: CASSQVEEGGGYTF
clone size: .; D gene: .; J gene: TRBJ1-4; V gene: TRBV28; CDR3 DNA: TGTGCCAGCAGTTCCATGGCGATATATGAAAAACTGTTTTTT; CDR3 protein: CASSSMAIYEKLFF
clone size: few; D gene: .; J gene: TRBJ2-5; V gene: TRBV6-8; CDR3 DNA: TGTGCCAGCAGTTACTCTCGAGAGGAGACCCAGTACTTC; CDR3 protein: CASSYSREETQYF
clone size: .; D gene: TRBD1; J gene: TRBJ2-3; V gene: TRBV30; CDR3 DNA: TGTGCCTGGAGTCCCCGGGGGGACAGGGGGATCGCAGATACGCAGTATTTT; CDR3 protein: CAWSPRGDRGIADTQYF
clone size: once; D gene: TRBD2; J gene: TRBJ2-3; V gene: TRBV11-3; CDR3 DNA: TGTGCCAGCAGCTCACCGGGACTAGCGAGCACAGATACGCAGTATTTT; CDR3 protein: CASSSPGLASTDTQYF
clone size: .; D gene: .; J gene: TRBJ2-6; V gene: TRBV7-6; CDR3 DNA: TGTGCCAGCAGCTTGGTAGACTCTGGGGCCAACGTCCTGACTTTC; CDR3 protein: CASSLVDSGANVLTF
clone size: .; D gene: .; J gene: TRBJ2-3; V gene: TRBV19; CDR3 DNA: TGTGCCAGTAGTATCGGGACTTCTAGCACAGATACGCAGTATTTT; CDR3 protein: CASSIGTSSTDTQYF
clone size: .; D gene: .; J gene: TRBJ2-6; V gene: TRBV7-6; CDR3 DNA: TGTGCCAGCAGCCGACCGGGACGCGTCCGCTCTGGGGCCAACGTCCTGACTTTC; CDR3 protein: CASSRPGRVRSGANVLTF
clone size: .; D gene: TRBD1; J gene: TRBJ2-7; V gene: TRBV6-8; CDR3 DNA: TGTGCCAGCAGAGGGGGGACAGGGTTATGGAACTACGAGCAGTACTTC; CDR3 protein: CASRGGTGLWNYEQYF
clone size: .; D gene: .; J gene: TRBJ1-5; V gene: TRBV22-1; CDR3 DNA: TGTGCCAGCAGGAACAGGGGGCTTGTTTATCAGCCCCAGCATTTT; CDR3 protein: CASRNRGLVYQPQHF
clone size: .; D gene: .; J gene: TRBJ1-2; V gene: TRBV10-3; CDR3 DNA: TGTGCCATCAGTGAGTCGATCGACTATGGCTACACCTTC; CDR3 protein: CAISESIDYGYTF
clone size: once; D gene: TRBD2; J gene: TRBJ2-2; V gene: TRBV19; CDR3 DNA: TGTGCCAGTAGTGCGCGGGGGGGCCCCCACACCGGGGAGCTGTTTTTT; CDR3 protein: CASSARGGPHTGELFF
clone size: .; D gene: .; J gene: TRBJ2-2; V gene: TRBV18; CDR3 DNA: TGTGCCAGCTCATACGGGTCTAGCAGAACCGGGGAGCTGTTTTTT; CDR3 protein: CASSYGSSRTGELFF
clone size: .; D gene: TRBD2; J gene: TRBJ2-2; V gene: TRBV19; CDR3 DNA: TGTGCCAGTAGTATTCGGGGGGCCGGGGAGCTGTTTTTT; CDR3 protein: CASSIRGAGELFF
clone size: .; D gene: TRBD2; J gene: TRBJ2-3; V gene: TRBV11-3; CDR3 DNA: TGTGCCAGCAGCCGACTAGCGGGGGGAGTAGGCACAGATACGCAGTATTTT; CDR3 protein: CASSRLAGGVGTDTQYF
clone size: .; D gene: .; J gene: TRBJ1-1; V gene: TRBV6-8; CDR3 DNA: TGTGCCAGCAGTTCAGGGGCGATCAACACTGAAGCTTTCTTT; CDR3 protein: CASSSGAINTEAFF
clone size: .; D gene: .; J gene: TRBJ2-1; V gene: TRBV1; CDR3 DNA: TGCGCCAGCAGCCATCAACGGGGTGGGCTCAGAAGATACAATGAGCAGTTCTTC; CDR3 protein: CASSHQRGGLRRYNEQFF
clone size: .; D gene: .; J gene: TRBJ1-2; V gene: TRBV30; CDR3 DNA: TGTGCCTGGAGTCGCGGGGGATCCTATGGCTACACCTTC; CDR3 protein: CAWSRGGSYGYTF
clone size: .; D gene: TRBD1; J gene: TRBJ1-1; V gene: TRBV5-1; CDR3 DNA: TGCGCCAGCAGCTTGGGGTTGACAGGGCTTAACACTGAAGCTTTCTTT; CDR3 protein: CASSLGLTGLNTEAFF
clone size: .; D gene: TRBD1; J gene: TRBJ1-2; V gene: TRBV5-1; CDR3 DNA: TGCGCCAGCAGCTCGGACCCCGGGACAGCGAGAGGCTACACCTTC; CDR3 protein: CASSSDPGTARGYTF
clone size: once; D gene: .; J gene: TRBJ1-6; V gene: TRBV5-1; CDR3 DNA: TGCGCCAGCAACCCCGGAGCCTCCTCCTATAATTCACCCCTCCACTTT; CDR3 protein: CASNPGASSYNSPLHF
clone size: .; D gene: TRBD1; J gene: TRBJ1-3; V gene: TRBV19; CDR3 DNA: TGTGCCAGTGGGACAGGGGCAGCTGGAAACACCATATATTTT; CDR3 protein: CASGTGAAGNTIYF
clone size: .; D gene: .; J gene: TRBJ2-3; V gene: TRBV6-8; CDR3 DNA: TGTGCCAGCAAGGGACACGGGTTTGGACCAGATACGCAGTATTTT; CDR3 protein: CASKGHGFGPDTQYF
clone size: .; D gene: .; J gene: TRBJ1-2; V gene: TRBV6-8; CDR3 DNA: TGTGCCAGCAGTTACTCCCCGGGGGAGGCCTATGGCTACACCTTC; CDR3 protein: CASSYSPGEAYGYTF
clone size: .; D gene: .; J gene: TRBJ1-2; V gene: TRBV10-1; CDR3 DNA: TGCGCCAGCAGCCCGGGGGGAAACTATGGCTACACCTTC; CDR3 protein: CASSPGGNYGYTF
clone size: few; D gene: TRBD2; J gene: TRBJ2-3; V gene: TRBV10-2; CDR3 DNA: TGCGCCATAGGGACTAGCGGGGGCACAGATACGCAGTATTTT; CDR3 protein: CAIGTSGGTDTQYF
clone size: .; D gene: .; J gene: TRBJ2-7; V gene: TRBV11-3; CDR3 DNA: TGTGCCAGCAGCTTAGAGGGGACCAGCTCCTACGAGCAGTACTTC; CDR3 protein: CASSLEGTSSYEQYF